This T cell receptor beta chain comes out of a study of OX40 agonist ivuxolimab in advanced cancers. On the study more broadly: As their treatment, patients were administered ivuxolimab, an agonistic anti-OX40 (CD134) antibody. Allowance was made for prior anti-PD-1, anti-PD-L1 or anti-CTLA-4 therapy, and 40% had some.

General study findings and limits: There were, on average, more expanded clones in CD8+ T cells than in CD4+.

With regard to this clone: What it binds is not known.

Profiled with immunoSEQ multiplex PCR; TCRdb holds only in-frame clones, not every one. This table has 40,000 to 45,000 clones, roughly nine tenths appearing once. Between the trimmed V and J ends, which lost 7 bases and 0 bases, there was a span of 13 bases. The germline V gene has CDR1 LGHNA and CDR2 YSLEER. CDR3 length: 14 amino acids. The rearrangement joins TRBV4-3 to TRBJ2-7; tentative D call: TRBD1 (6 bases). Sequenced material: CD4+ or CD8+ T cells sorted from blood, taken in a trial of the OX40 agonist ivuxolimab. This receptor was taken from an adult with an advanced solid tumor such as melanoma, head and neck, liver or kidney cancer. The CDR3 spells CASTRDISSYEQYF. The CDR3 nucleotides are TGCGCCAGCACCCGGGACATTAGCTCCTACGAGCAGTACTTC.